Following are 10 T cell receptor beta chains from one sample sequenced in a study of blood T cells in healthy people across ages (dated by TCRdb to the mid-2010s). Library prep was done by 5' RACE. Sequencing relied on an Illumina HiSeq 2500. A second PCR of roughly 7 to 11 cycles was performed with a sample-barcoded 5' primer and a J-beta primer mix. TCRdb reran the public reads through fastp at Q25 and MiXCR, keeping productive beta chains. Under each unique CDR3 protein, matching rows form one entry showing the most common genes and DNA. For this sample there are about 650,000 distinct CDR3 sequences; over 40% appear just once. The ten biggest clones cover approximately 13% of the sample. The material sequenced was blood. All receptors come from a woman aged 80 or over in good health.

Many counts were recorded for this clonotype. This chain links TRBV18 with TRBJ2-3; 9 nucleotides line up with TRBD1. Germline CDR1 is KGHSH and CDR2 is LQKENI. The CDR3 consists of 16 residues. V dropped 8 bases and J dropped 7; count of bases not matched to a gene: 16. The CDR3, as DNA: TGTGCCAGCACCTATCTGAGAGACAGGGGGTTGAATACGCAGTATTTT. Its translation is CASTYLRDRGLNTQYF.

In this sample, this clonotype turned up a few times. The rearrangement links TRBV28 to TRBJ2-5; D might be TRBD1 (5 bases). Trimming pared 2 bases from V and 0 bases from J, leaving 10 bases between. Germline V gene sequence: CDR1 MDHEN, CDR2 SYDVKM. The CDR3 is 15 amino acids. CDR3 nucleotide sequence: TGTGCCAGCAGTTTACCAGGGTCGCACCAAGAGACCCAGTACTTC. This gives the protein CASSLPGSHQETQYF.

V and J are TRBV5-1 and TRBJ1-1, with unresolved D. V dropped 9 bases and J dropped 4 bases, with 19 bases sitting between them. Germline V gene data show CDR1 as SGHRS and CDR2 as YFSETQ. CDR3 length: 14 amino acids. The CDR3 loop is CANKFGSGATEAFF. In nucleotides, the CDR3 is TGCGCCAACAAGTTCGGATCTGGCGCCACTGAAGCTTTCTTT.

V gene TRBV29-1 combines with J gene TRBJ2-1; perhaps TRBD1 as D (5 bases). This CDR3 is 15 amino acids long. Between the trimmed V and J ends, which lost 3 bases and 0 bases, there was a span of 12 bases. The germline gives CDR1 SQVTM, CDR2 ANQGSEA. CDR3 amino acids: CSVDGAGRSYNEQFF. The CDR3 region has the DNA TGCAGCGTTGATGGGGCTGGGCGCTCCTACAATGAGCAGTTCTTC.

The V call is TRBV28, the J call TRBJ2-7; 8 nucleotides agree with TRBD2. The junction had 5 bases not matched to a gene; V was cut back by 7 bases and J by 3 bases. The germline V gene has CDR1 MDHEN and CDR2 SYDVKM. The CDR3 contains 13 residues. CDR3 in DNA: TGTGCCAGCAACGGACTAGCCGACTACGAGCAGTACTTC. It is translated as CASNGLADYEQYF.

The chain has TRBV5-1 and TRBJ2-1, with D unresolved. Germline values: CDR1 SGHRS, CDR2 YFSETQ. With 0 bases removed from V and 8 bases from J, the gap between germline ends came to 6 bases. The CDR3 sequence is 12 residues long. The CDR3 DNA reads as TGCGCCAGCAGCTTGGACCTGGATGAGCAGTTCTTC. Translating it yields CASSLDLDEQFF.

On this clonotype itself: Its ends do not fully match the called genes, so a read error is possible. V and J are TRBV6-6 and TRBJ2-3, with D tentatively TRBD1 or TRBD2 (6 bases each). The CDR3 has 14 residues. Per the germline V gene, CDR1 is MNHNY and CDR2 is SVGAGI (reference sequence). Written as DNA, the CDR3 is TGTGTCAGCGCAATAGGGGGGAGCACAGATACGCAGTATTTT. Protein: CVSAIGGSTDTQYF.

The rearrangement links TRBV2 to TRBJ2-2; D is possibly TRBD1 (6 bases). Trimming took off 6 bases at V and 1 base at J, with 12 bases between the two ends. The CDR3 totals 15 residues. Germline V CDR1 and CDR2: SNHLY, FYNNEI. The CDR3 DNA sequence: TGTGCCAGCAGAATTTCGGACAGGAACACCGGGGAGCTGTTTTTT. Translation gives CASRISDRNTGELFF.

The rearrangement links TRBV20-1 to TRBJ2-3; D is unresolved. Germline assignment: CDR1 DFQATT and CDR2 SNEGSKA (reference sequence). This CDR3 comprises 16 residues. V was cut by 1 base and J by 2 bases, with 16 bases left in between. CDR3 nucleotide sequence: TGCAGTGCTAGAGTTACTTCCACACCCAACACAGATACGCAGTATTTT. Protein: CSARVTSTPNTDTQYF.

The chain combines TRBV5-1 with TRBJ2-7; the match to TRBD2 covers 12 bases. Germline CDR1 and CDR2: SGHRS and YFSETQ. V lost 4 bases and J lost 9; bases outside the gene matches: 11. CDR3 length: 15 amino acids. The chain's CDR3 is CASSPLAGGHKGQYF. Written as DNA, the CDR3 is TGCGCCAGCAGCCCGCTAGCGGGAGGGCATAAGGGGCAGTACTTC.